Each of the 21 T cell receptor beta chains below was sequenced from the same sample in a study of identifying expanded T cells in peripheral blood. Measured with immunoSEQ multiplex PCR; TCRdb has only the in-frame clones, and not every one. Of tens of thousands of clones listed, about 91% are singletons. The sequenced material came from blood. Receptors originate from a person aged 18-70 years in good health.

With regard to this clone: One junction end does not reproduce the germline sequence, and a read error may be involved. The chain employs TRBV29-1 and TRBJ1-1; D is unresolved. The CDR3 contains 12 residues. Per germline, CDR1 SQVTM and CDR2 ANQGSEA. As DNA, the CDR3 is TGCAGCGTAGAAGGTCCCGGAGCTGAAGCTTTCTTT. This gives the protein CSVEGPGAEAFF.

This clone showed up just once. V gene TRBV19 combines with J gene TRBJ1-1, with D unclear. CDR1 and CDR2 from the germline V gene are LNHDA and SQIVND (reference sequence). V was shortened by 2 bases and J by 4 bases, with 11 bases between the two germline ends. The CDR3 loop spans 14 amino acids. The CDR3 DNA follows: TGTGCCAGTAGTATAAGGGCCAGTTCCACTGAAGCTTTCTTT. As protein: CASSIRASSTEAFF.

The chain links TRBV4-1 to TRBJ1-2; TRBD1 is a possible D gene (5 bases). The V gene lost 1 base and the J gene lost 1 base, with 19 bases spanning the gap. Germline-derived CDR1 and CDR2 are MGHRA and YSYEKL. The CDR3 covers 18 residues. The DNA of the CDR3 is TGCGCCAGCAGCCAAGCCATACCCGGGGGGGGTTATAACTATGGCTACACCTTC. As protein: CASSQAIPGGGYNYGYTF.

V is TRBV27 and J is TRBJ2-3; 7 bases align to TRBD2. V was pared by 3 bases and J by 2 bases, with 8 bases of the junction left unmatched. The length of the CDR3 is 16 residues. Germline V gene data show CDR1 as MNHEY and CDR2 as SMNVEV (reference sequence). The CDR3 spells CASSFRPGLTTDTQYF. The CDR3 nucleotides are TGTGCCAGCAGTTTTCGGCCGGGACTAACCACAGATACGCAGTATTTT.

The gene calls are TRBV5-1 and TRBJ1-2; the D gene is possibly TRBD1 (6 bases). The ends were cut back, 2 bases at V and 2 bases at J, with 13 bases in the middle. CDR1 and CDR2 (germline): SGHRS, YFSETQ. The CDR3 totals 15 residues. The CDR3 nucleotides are TGCGCCAGCAGCTTATCAGAGGGGGGGAACTATGGCTACACCTTC. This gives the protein CASSLSEGGNYGYTF.

Here the CDR3 DNA reads TGTGCCAGCAGGGGACAGGCCATAAACTATGGCTACACCTTC. Its translation: CASRGQAINYGYTF. The chain uses TRBV28 and TRBJ1-2; 8 bases are shared with TRBD1. Looked up from germline, CDR1 is MDHEN and CDR2 is SYDVKM. Trimming cost V 6 bases and J 2 bases; bases outside gene matches: 5. This CDR3 spans 14 amino acids.

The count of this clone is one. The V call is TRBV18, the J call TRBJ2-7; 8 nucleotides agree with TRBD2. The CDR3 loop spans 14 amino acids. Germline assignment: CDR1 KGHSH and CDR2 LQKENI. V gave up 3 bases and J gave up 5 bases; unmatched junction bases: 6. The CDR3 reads CASSPAGGSDEQYF. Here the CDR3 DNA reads TGTGCCAGCTCACCGGCGGGAGGAAGCGACGAGCAGTACTTC.

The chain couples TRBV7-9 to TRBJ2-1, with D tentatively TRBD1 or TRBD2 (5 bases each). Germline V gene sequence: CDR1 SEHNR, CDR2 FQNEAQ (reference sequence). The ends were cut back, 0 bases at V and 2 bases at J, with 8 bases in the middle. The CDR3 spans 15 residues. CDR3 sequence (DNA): TGTGCCAGCAGCTTAGCAGGGACCACCTACAATGAGCAGTTCTTC. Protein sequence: CASSLAGTTYNEQFF.

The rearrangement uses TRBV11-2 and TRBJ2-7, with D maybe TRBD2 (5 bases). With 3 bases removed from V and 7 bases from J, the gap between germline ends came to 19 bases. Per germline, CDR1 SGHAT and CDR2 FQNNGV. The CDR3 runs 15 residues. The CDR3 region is CASSFLVTGSGEQYF. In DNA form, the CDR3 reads TGTGCCAGCAGCTTTTTAGTAACCGGTTCGGGGGAGCAGTACTTC.

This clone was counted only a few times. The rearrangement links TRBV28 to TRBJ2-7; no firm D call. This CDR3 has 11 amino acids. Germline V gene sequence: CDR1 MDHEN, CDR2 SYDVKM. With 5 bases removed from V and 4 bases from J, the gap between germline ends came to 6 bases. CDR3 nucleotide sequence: TGTGCCAGCAGTCCAAAATACGAGCAGTACTTC. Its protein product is CASSPKYEQYF.

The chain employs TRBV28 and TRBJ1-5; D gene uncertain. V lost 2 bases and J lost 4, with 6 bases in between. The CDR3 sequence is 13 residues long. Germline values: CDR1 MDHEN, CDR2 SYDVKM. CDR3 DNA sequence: TGTGCCAGCAGTTTAAAGGGAAATCAGCCCCAGCATTTT. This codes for CASSLKGNQPQHF.

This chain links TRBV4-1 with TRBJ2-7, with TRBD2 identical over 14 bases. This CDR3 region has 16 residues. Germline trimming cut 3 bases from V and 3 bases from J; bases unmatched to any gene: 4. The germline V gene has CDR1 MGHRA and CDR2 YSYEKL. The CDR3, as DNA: TGCGCCAGCAGCCACCCTGGGACTAGCGGGAGCTACGAGCAGTACTTC. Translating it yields CASSHPGTSGSYEQYF.

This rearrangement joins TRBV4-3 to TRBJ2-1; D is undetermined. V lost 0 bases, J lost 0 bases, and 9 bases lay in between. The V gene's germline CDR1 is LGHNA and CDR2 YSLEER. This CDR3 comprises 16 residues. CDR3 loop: CASSQDPWTSYNEQFF. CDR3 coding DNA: TGCGCCAGCAGCCAAGATCCCTGGACCTCCTACAATGAGCAGTTCTTC.

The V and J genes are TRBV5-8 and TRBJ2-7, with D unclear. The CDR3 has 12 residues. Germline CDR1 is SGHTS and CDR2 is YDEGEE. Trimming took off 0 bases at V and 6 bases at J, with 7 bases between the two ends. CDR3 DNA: TGTGCCAGCAGCTTGGTCCTTCTCGAGCAGTACTTC. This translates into CASSLVLLEQYF.

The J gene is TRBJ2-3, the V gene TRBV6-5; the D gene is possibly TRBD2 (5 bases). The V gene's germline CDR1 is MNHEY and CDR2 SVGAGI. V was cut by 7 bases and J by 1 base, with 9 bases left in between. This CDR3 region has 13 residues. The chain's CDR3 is CASIEGGTDTQYF. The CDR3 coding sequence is TGTGCCAGCATCGAGGGAGGCACAGATACGCAGTATTTT.

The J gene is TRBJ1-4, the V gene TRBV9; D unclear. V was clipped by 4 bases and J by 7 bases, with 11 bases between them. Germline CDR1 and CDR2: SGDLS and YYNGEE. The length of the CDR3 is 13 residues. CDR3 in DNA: TGTGCCAGCAGCTCCAGAGTTGGTGAAAAACTGTTTTTT. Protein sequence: CASSSRVGEKLFF.

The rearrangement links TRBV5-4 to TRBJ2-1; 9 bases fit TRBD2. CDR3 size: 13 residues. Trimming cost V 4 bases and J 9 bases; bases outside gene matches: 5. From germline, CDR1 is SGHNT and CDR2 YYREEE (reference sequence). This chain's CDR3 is CASSARTSVEQFF. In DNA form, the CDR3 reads TGTGCCAGCAGCGCTAGGACTAGCGTTGAGCAGTTCTTC.

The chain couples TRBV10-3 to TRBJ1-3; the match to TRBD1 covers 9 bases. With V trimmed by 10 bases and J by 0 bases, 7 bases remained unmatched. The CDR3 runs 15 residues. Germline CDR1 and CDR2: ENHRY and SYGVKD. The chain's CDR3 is CASSRDRASGNTIYF. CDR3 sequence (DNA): TGTGCCAGCAGCCGGGACAGGGCCTCTGGAAACACCATATATTTT.

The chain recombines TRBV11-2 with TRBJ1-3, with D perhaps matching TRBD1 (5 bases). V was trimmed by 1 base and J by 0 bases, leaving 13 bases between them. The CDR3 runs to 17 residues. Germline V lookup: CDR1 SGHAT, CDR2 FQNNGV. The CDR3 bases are TGTGCCAGCAGCTTAGCCCCCAGGGCCCGCTCTGGAAACACCATATATTTT. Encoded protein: CASSLAPRARSGNTIYF.

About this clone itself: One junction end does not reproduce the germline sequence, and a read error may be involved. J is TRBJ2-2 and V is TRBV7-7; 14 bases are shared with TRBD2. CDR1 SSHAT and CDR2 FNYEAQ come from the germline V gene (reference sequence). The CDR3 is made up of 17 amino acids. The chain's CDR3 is CASSPRLAGGPGGELFF. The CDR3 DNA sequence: TGTGCTAGCAGCCCCCGACTAGCGGGGGGGCCCGGGGGGGAGCTGTTTTTT. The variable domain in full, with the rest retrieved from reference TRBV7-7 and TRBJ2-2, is GAGVSQSPRYKVTKRGQDVTLRCDPISSHATLYWYQQALGQGPEFLTYFNYEAQPDKSGLPSDRFSAERPEGSISTLTIQRTEQRDSAMYRCASSPRLAGGPGGELFFGEGSRLTVL.

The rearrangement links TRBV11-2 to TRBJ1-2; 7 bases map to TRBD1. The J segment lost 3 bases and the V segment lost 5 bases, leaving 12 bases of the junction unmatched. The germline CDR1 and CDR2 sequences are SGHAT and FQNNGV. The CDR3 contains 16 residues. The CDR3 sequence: CASSSTGTDLYYGYTF. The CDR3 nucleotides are TGTGCCAGCAGCAGTACCGGGACAGACTTATACTATGGCTACACCTTC. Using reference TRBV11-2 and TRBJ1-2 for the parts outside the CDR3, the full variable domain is EAGVAQSPRYKIIEKRQSVAFWCNPISGHATLYWYQQILGQGPKLLIQFQNNGVVDDSQLPKDRFSAERLKGVDSTLKIQPAKLEDSAVYLCASSSTGTDLYYGYTFGSGTRLTVV.